These T cell receptor beta chains were read from a single sample in a study of patients and donors after allogeneic stem cell transplantation. MiXCR was run by TCRdb on the RT-PCR reads, yielding one entry per CDR3 protein. The table lists approximately 200,000 distinct CDR3 sequences, 41% of them singletons, with around 35% in the top ten. The sequenced material came from blood, either unsorted or a sorted T cell fraction (not recorded which). Every receptor here comes from a human donor who was either an allogeneic HSCT recipient or a stem cell or donor lymphocyte infusion donor (not recorded which). It is not recorded whose cells these are; they may come from a transplant donor. Both conserved end residues are part of each CDR3. D genes are given only for firm matches. Only some rows state a clone size, as once, few, many or a class for expanded clones.

v_call,d_call,j_call,clone_size,cdr3_aa,cdr3_nt
TRBV2,.,TRBJ2-7,.,CAGNRDDYEQYF,TGTGCCGGAAACCGGGACGACTACGAGCAGTACTTC
TRBV7-9,.,TRBJ2-7,.,CASSSPAEGTASYEQYF,TGTGCCAGCAGCTCCCCGGCGGAGGGGACAGCGAGCTACGAGCAGTACTTC
TRBV15,.,TRBJ2-5,.,CATSRAMGDVRTQYF,TGTGCCACCAGCAGAGCTATGGGGGACGTGAGAACCCAGTACTTC
TRBV18,.,TRBJ2-1,.,CASSQPTSLPSYNEQFF,TGTGCCAGCTCACAACCGACTAGTTTGCCCTCCTACAATGAGCAGTTCTTC
TRBV7-2,TRBD2,TRBJ2-7,.,CASSLVVLAGVNEQYF,TGTGCCAGCAGCTTAGTGGTGCTAGCGGGAGTAAACGAGCAGTACTTC
TRBV20-1,.,TRBJ1-4,.,CSVLTADNEKLFF,TGCAGTGTTTTGACAGCGGATAATGAAAAACTGTTTTTT
TRBV28,.,TRBJ1-1,.,CASSLRIGGTEAFF,TGTGCCAGCAGTTTAAGGATAGGGGGCACTGAAGCTTTCTTT
TRBV9,.,TRBJ1-1,.,CASTRWGGNTEAFF,TGTGCCAGCACCCGTTGGGGCGGAAACACTGAAGCTTTCTTT
TRBV9,.,TRBJ1-1,.,CASSARTDMNTEAFF,TGTGCCAGCAGCGCCCGGACGGACATGAACACTGAAGCTTTCTTT
TRBV3-1,.,TRBJ2-7,few,CATSSLGDEQYF,TGTGCCACCTCATCACTGGGCGATGAGCAGTACTTC
TRBV9,.,TRBJ1-3,.,CASSPGQGTLYGNTIYF,TGTGCCAGCAGCCCTGGGCAGGGCACACTGTACGGAAACACCATATATTTT
TRBV7-2,.,TRBJ1-1,.,CASSLVTGGPEAFF,TGTGCCAGCAGCTTAGTGACAGGAGGCCCTGAAGCTTTCTTT
TRBV15,.,TRBJ1-4,.,CATSERYKGEKLFF,TGTGCCACCAGCGAGCGCTACAAAGGGGAAAAACTGTTTTTT
TRBV15,.,TRBJ1-5,.,CATNHRKNQPQHF,TGTGCCACCAACCACAGGAAAAATCAGCCCCAGCATTTT
TRBV30,TRBD1,TRBJ2-5,few,CAWEHGTGKETQYF,TGTGCCTGGGAACACGGGACAGGGAAAGAGACCCAGTACTTC
TRBV5-1,.,TRBJ2-7,.,CASSLTGVGSYEQYF,TGCGCCAGCAGCTTGACTGGCGTCGGGTCCTACGAGCAGTACTTC
TRBV6-2/TRBV6-3,.,TRBJ1-5,few,CASSEAGGSNQPQHF,TGTGCCTCCTCGGAAGCCGGAGGAAGCAATCAGCCCCAGCATTTT
TRBV7-3,.,TRBJ1-2,few,CASSLQGYDYGYTF,TGTGCCAGCAGCTTACAGGGGTACGACTATGGCTACACCTTC
TRBV2,.,TRBJ1-6,few,CASSDLGGAAPLHF,TGTGCCAGCAGTGATCTGGGAGGGGCAGCTCCCCTCCACTTT
TRBV12-3/TRBV12-4,.,TRBJ2-2,.,CASSSQGRNTGELFF,TGTGCCAGCAGTTCACAGGGCCGCAACACCGGGGAGCTGTTTTTT
TRBV9,.,TRBJ2-3,.,CASSVARADTQYF,TGTGCCAGCAGCGTGGCGCGGGCAGATACGCAGTATTTT